The clone carrying this TCR beta chain has at least ten counts. Its specificity is unknown. Extraction of PBMCs used roughly 9.3 ml of fresh peripheral blood. CDR3 size: 15 residues. The germline V and J ends were trimmed by 4 bases and 3 bases, with 13 bases remaining between them. Germline V gene lookup returns CDR1 SGHRS and CDR2 YFSETQ. TCR beta CDR3 regions were amplified from RNA transcripts. RT-PCR in the first round (using the HTBI primer set) targeted the TCR CDR3. TCRdb re-derived calls from the multiplex PCR reads in MiXCR, one entry per CDR3 protein. Among about 420,000 distinct CDR3 sequences, less than 20% were seen once, and the ten largest hold over 7.5%. These data are taken from a study of T cells in Graves' hyperthyroidism and ophthalmopathy. On the study more broadly: Peripheral blood draws took place at initial diagnosis, ahead of any treatment.

Findings and limits, study-wide: A model built on 13 V-J features separated ophthalmopathy from stable hyperthyroidism.

The chain recombines TRBV5-1 with TRBJ2-2; D tentatively fits TRBD1 or TRBD2 (5 bases each). Source material: blood. The TCR originated in a woman aged 18 to 35 with Graves' hyperthyroidism. The CDR3 DNA reads TGCGCCAGCAGCCTCGGGACCCTCTACACCGGGGAGCTGTTTTTT. Translation: CASSLGTLYTGELFF.